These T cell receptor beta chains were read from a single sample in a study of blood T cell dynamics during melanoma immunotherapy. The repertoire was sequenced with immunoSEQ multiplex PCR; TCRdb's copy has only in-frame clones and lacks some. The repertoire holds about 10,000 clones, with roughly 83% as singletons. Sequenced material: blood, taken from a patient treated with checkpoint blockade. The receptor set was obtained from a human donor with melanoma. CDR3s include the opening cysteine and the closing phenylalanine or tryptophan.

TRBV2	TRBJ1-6	CASRDEGVSPLHF
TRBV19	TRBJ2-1	CASSRTGGQGEQFF
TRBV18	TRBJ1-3	CASSPLPFSRGTAIGAGNTIYF
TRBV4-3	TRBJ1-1	CASSQDQKSMNTEAFF
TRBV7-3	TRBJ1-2	CASSPTPFTNYGYTF
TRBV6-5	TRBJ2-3	CASSYSSRRTDTQYF
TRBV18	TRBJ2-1	CASSPTYLDNEQFF
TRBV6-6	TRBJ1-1	CASSPDGQGRPFF
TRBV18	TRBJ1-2	CASSPDSSYGYTF
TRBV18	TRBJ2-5	CASSPQVSRGLETQYF
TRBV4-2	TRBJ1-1	CASSQADRENTEAFF
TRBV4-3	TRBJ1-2	CASSQDNGQSYGYTF
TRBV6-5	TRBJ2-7	CASSVQGSYEQYF
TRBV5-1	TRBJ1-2	CASSLDGTGSVRRGSNYGYTF
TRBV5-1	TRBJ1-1	CASSVQGRAEAFF
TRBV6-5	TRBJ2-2	CASRETSGITGELFF
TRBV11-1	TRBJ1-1	CASSYTGTRTEAFF
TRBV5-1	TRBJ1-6	CASSWETGGNSPLHF
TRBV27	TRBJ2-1	CASSPDQLEQFF
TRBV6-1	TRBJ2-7	CASSVAGRAYEQYF
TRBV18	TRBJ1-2	CASSPGQGGKYGYTF
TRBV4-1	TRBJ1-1	CASSVPGQMNTEAFF
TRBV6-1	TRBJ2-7	CASRTSRTSIDEQYF
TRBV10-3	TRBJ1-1	CAIRGHMNTEAFF
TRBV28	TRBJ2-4	CASSARVASLGQYF
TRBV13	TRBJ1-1	CASSPQHLPTEAFF
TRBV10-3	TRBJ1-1	CASSYAEQAFF
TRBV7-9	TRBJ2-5	CASSAGIQETQYF
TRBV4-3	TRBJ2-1	CASSQGTSGNNEQFF
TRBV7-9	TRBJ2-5	CASSFSASPGGWETQYF
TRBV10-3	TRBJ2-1	CAISVFSSYNEQFF
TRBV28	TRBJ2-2	CASSLLGQGRNTGELFF
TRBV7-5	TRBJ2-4	CARSFTSVENIQYF
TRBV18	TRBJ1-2	CASSPGQADGYTF
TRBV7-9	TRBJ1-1	CASSPVPGSEAFF
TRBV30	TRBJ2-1	CAWINSEAGNFDEQFF
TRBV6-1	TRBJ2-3	CASSEKVHTDTQYF
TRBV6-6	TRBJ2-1	CASAIGGPSDEQFF
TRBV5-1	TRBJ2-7	CASSWGQGGHEQYF
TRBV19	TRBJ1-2	CASRETGTYGYTF
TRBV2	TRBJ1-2	CASSLRDHWNYGYTF
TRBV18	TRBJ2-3	CASSPADTQYF
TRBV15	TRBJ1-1	CATSRGRVNTEAFF
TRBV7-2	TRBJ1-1	CASSSTRTGYGTEAFF
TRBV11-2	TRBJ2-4	CASSLTQDRQYF
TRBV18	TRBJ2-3	CASRGQVDTQYF
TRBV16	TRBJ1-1	CASSQYRGKGTEAFF
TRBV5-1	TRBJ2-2	CASSPTSGGGELFF
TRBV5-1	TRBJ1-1	CASSLTGMNTEAFF
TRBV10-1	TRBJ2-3	CASSTQKPGLPTDTQYF
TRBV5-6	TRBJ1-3	CASSLGYRANGNTIYF
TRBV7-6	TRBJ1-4	CASSQGTGNEKLFF
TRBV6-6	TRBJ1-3	CASSDLSSGNTIYF